One and the same sample provided the 27 T cell receptor beta chains below, sequenced in a study of blood T cell repertoires in COVID-19. Sequencing was performed with immunoSEQ multiplex PCR; in TCRdb, only in-frame clones are kept and a portion is missing. Here the sample spans about 190,000 clones, 88% being singletons. The sequenced sample was peripheral blood. Every receptor here comes from an older man with active or convalescent COVID-19.

Here the CDR3 DNA reads TGTGCCAGCAGCTTGTACACAGGCGGTGAAAAACTGTTTTTT. Protein product: CASSLYTGGEKLFF. V is TRBV7-9 and J is TRBJ1-4; TRBD1 is a possible D gene (5 bases). The CDR3 is made up of 14 amino acids. V shed 3 bases and J shed 7 bases, with 12 bases lying between them. The germline CDR1 and CDR2 sequences are SEHNR and FQNEAQ (reference sequence).

The rearrangement joins TRBV14 to TRBJ2-5, with 10 bases fitting TRBD2. The germline gives CDR1 SGHDN, CDR2 FVKESK. J lost 8 bases, V lost 4 bases, and 7 bases had no gene match. The CDR3 consists of 14 residues. In DNA, the CDR3 is TGTGCCAGCAGCCGGACTAGCGGTGGGGGAACCCAGTACTTC. Its protein product is CASSRTSGGGTQYF.

J is TRBJ2-2 and V is TRBV21-1; TRBD2, the D gene given by the table, was not confirmed from the DNA. TRBV21-1 is a listed pseudogene. The CDR3 extends over 18 amino acids. In DNA form, the CDR3 reads TGTGCCAGCAGCAATCTCCCTCTAGCGGTGCTGATCACCGGGGAGCTGTTTTTT. Translation gives CASSNLPLAVLITGELFF.

This chain uses TRBV6-2 or TRBV6-3 with TRBJ2-3; perhaps TRBD2 as D (6 bases). Germline CDR1 is MNHEY and CDR2 is SVGEGT. Between the trimmed V and J ends, which lost 2 bases and 4 bases, there was a span of 10 bases. The CDR3 loop spans 14 amino acids. CDR3: CASSYGGWADTQYF. The CDR3 nucleotides read TGTGCCAGCAGTTACGGGGGGTGGGCAGATACGCAGTATTTT.

The rearrangement links TRBV7-9 to TRBJ1-1; possible D gene TRBD1, 5 bases. Germline V gene lookup returns CDR1 SEHNR and CDR2 FQNEAQ (reference sequence). This CDR3 is 13 amino acids long. Trimming removed 5 bases from V and 1 base from J, with 8 bases in between. The CDR3 loop is CASSPTENTEAFF. CDR3 coding DNA: TGTGCCAGCAGCCCGACAGAGAACACTGAAGCTTTCTTT. The complete variable domain, with remaining parts taken from reference TRBV7-9 and TRBJ1-1, reads DTGVSQNPRHKITKRGQNVTFRCDPISEHNRLYWYRQTLGQGPEFLTYFQNEAQLEKSRLLSDRFSAERPKGSFSTLEIQRTEQGDSAMYLCASSPTENTEAFFGQGTRLTVV.

As for this clone: This CDR3 is also generated by other DNA sequences in the sample. The V gene is TRBV7-2, the J gene TRBJ2-3; possibly TRBD1 for D (6 bases). The CDR3 is 15 residues long. CDR1 SGHTA and CDR2 FQGNSA come from the germline V gene. Trimming shortened V by 0 bases and J by 2 bases, and 9 bases separated the two germline ends. The CDR3 DNA is TGTGCCAGCAGCTTAGCGGGGGCCCTCACAGATACGCAGTATTTT. Its protein product is CASSLAGALTDTQYF. Looking up the rest from reference TRBV7-2 and TRBJ2-3 gives the full variable domain: GAGVSQSPSNKVTEKGKDVELRCDPISGHTALYWYRQSLGQGLEFLIYFQGNSAPDKSGLPSDRFSAERTGGSVSTLTIQRTQQEDSAVYLCASSLAGALTDTQYFGPGTRLTVL.

In this sample, this clone turned up once. The CDR3 sequence: CASSDARARNYGYTF. The CDR3 DNA follows: TGTGCCAGCAGTGACGCGAGGGCGAGGAACTATGGCTACACCTTC. The V call is TRBV2, the J call TRBJ1-2; the D is unclear. Germline V gene data show CDR1 as SNHLY and CDR2 as FYNNEI. CDR3 length: 15 amino acids. V lost 3 bases, J lost 2 bases, and 13 bases lay in between.

The rearrangement uses TRBV11-2 and TRBJ1-2; 11 bases agree with TRBD1. The CDR3 runs to 14 residues. J gave up 8 bases and V 5 bases, and 7 bases lay outside the gene matches. CDR1 SGHAT and CDR2 FQNNGV come from the germline V gene. The chain's CDR3 is CASSPGQGAGGYTF. CDR3 bases: TGTGCCAGCAGCCCAGGACAGGGGGCAGGAGGCTACACCTTC.

The chain combines TRBV28 with TRBJ2-7; D possibly corresponds to TRBD1 (7 bases). V gave up 9 bases and J gave up 0 bases, with 21 bases separating them. Germline V lookup: CDR1 MDHEN, CDR2 SYDVKM. This CDR3 spans 16 amino acids. The CDR3 is CARPHRAGGTSYEQYF. For the CDR3, the DNA is TGTGCCAGGCCTCACCGGGCAGGGGGGACCTCCTACGAGCAGTACTTC.

The J gene is TRBJ1-6, the V gene TRBV30; D call uncertain. The germline gives CDR1 GTSNPN, CDR2 SVGIG (reference sequence). This CDR3 comprises 15 residues. The V end lost 0 bases, the J end lost 6 bases, and 12 bases lay between the germline ends. This CDR3 is CAWSVGSLTNSPLHF. The CDR3 bases are TGTGCCTGGAGTGTTGGGAGTCTGACTAATTCACCCCTCCACTTT.

This chain connects TRBV14 to TRBJ2-7; 9 bases agree with TRBD1. The CDR3 is 15 amino acids. V lost 4 bases to trimming and J lost 3 bases; unmatched junction nucleotides: 7. Germline V gene lookup returns CDR1 SGHDN and CDR2 FVKESK. CDR3 nucleotide sequence: TGTGCCAGCAGCCCGAACAGGGGGCGGTTCTACGAGCAGTACTTC. Residues: CASSPNRGRFYEQYF. Together with reference TRBV14 and TRBJ2-7, the CDR3 gives the full variable domain: EAGVTQFPSHSVIEKGQTVTLRCDPISGHDNLYWYRRVMGKEIKFLLHFVKESKQDESGMPNNRFLAERTGGTYSTLKVQPAELEDSGVYFCASSPNRGRFYEQYFGPGTRLTVT.

The chain links TRBV2 to TRBJ1-1, with a possible D match to TRBD1 (6 bases). CDR3 length equals 14 residues. Germline lookup yields CDR1 SNHLY and CDR2 FYNNEI. Deletions cut 4 bases from V and 1 base from J, with 10 bases between. In nucleotides, the CDR3 is TGTGCCAGCAGTGGACAGGTTTCGAACACTGAAGCTTTCTTT. It is translated as CASSGQVSNTEAFF.

The chain recombines TRBV27 with TRBJ2-7, with 10 positions matching TRBD1. The length of the CDR3 is 14 residues. Unmatched junction bases numbered 3, after V lost 4 bases and J lost 3 bases. The V gene's germline CDR1 is MNHEY and CDR2 SMNVEV (reference sequence). CDR3 loop: CASSSGQGFYEQYF. CDR3 bases: TGTGCCAGCAGTTCGGGACAGGGGTTCTACGAGCAGTACTTC.

The table lists this clone with a count of one. V is TRBV5-4 and J is TRBJ2-1; 9 bases align to TRBD2. The CDR3 runs to 15 residues. Germline trimming cut 4 bases from V and 0 bases from J; bases unmatched to any gene: 2. Germline CDR1 is SGHNT and CDR2 is YYREEE (reference sequence). The DNA of the CDR3 is TGTGCCAGCAGCCATAGCGGGAGCTCCTACAATGAGCAGTTCTTC. Translation: CASSHSGSSYNEQFF.

The V call is TRBV19, the J call TRBJ2-6; 7 positions agree with TRBD1. The germline gives CDR1 LNHDA, CDR2 SQIVND (reference sequence). This CDR3 is built from 17 residues. Trimming at V came to 3 bases and at J to 0 bases, leaving 5 bases not matched to a gene. CDR3 in DNA: TGTGCCAGTAGTATTGAGACAGGGCGCTCTGGGGCCAACGTCCTGACTTTC. Residues: CASSIETGRSGANVLTF.

The chain is built from TRBV2 and TRBJ2-5; perhaps TRBD2 as D (6 bases). Trimming cost V 8 bases and J 2 bases, with 12 bases left between them. CDR1 is SNHLY and CDR2 is FYNNEI in the germline V gene. The CDR3 covers 13 residues. The CDR3 sequence is CASGGTNQETQYF. The CDR3, as DNA: TGTGCCAGCGGAGGGACCAATCAAGAGACCCAGTACTTC.

The chain has TRBV9 and TRBJ2-5, with 7 bases fitting TRBD1. Germline trimming cut 0 bases from V and 4 bases from J; bases unmatched to any gene: 12. From germline, CDR1 is SGDLS and CDR2 YYNGEE. The CDR3 runs 17 residues. CDR3 sequence reads: CASSVGLVQGFGETQYF. The DNA of the CDR3 is TGTGCCAGCAGCGTAGGTCTCGTACAGGGGTTCGGAGAGACCCAGTACTTC.

The gene calls are TRBV30 and TRBJ1-2, with D perhaps matching TRBD1 (6 bases). Germline V gives CDR1 GTSNPN, CDR2 SVGIG (reference sequence). The ends were cut back, 3 bases at V and 7 bases at J, with 21 bases in the middle. The CDR3 extends over 15 amino acids. CDR3 sequence reads: CAWRETGLDLGGYTF. The CDR3 DNA reads as TGTGCCTGGAGGGAGACAGGCCTTGATTTAGGTGGCTACACCTTC. Looking up the rest from reference TRBV30 and TRBJ1-2 gives the full variable domain: SQTIHQWPATLVQPVGSPLSLECTVEGTSNPNLYWYRQAAGRGLQLLFYSVGIGQISSEVPQNLSASRPQDRQFILSSKKLLLSDSGFYLCAWRETGLDLGGYTFGSGTRLTVV.

The chain is built from TRBV20-1 and TRBJ1-2; weak D call: TRBD1 (6 bases). Trimming left V 3 bases short and J 4 bases short, with 12 bases between. Germline V lookup: CDR1 DFQATT, CDR2 SNEGSKA (reference sequence). This CDR3 is 13 amino acids long. The CDR3 nucleotides read TGCAGTGCTAGTGGGGGCAGGGGCTATGGCTACACCTTC. Residues: CSASGGRGYGYTF.

The V and J genes are TRBV10-2 and TRBJ2-7, with a possible D match to TRBD1 (6 bases). CDR1 and CDR2 (germline): WSHSY, SAAADI. The CDR3 has 14 residues. V shed 5 bases and J shed 2 bases, with 13 bases lying between them. CDR3 sequence (DNA): TGCGCCAGCAGTCAGACAGGCACCACCTACGAGCAGTACTTC. It specifies CASSQTGTTYEQYF.

The rearrangement joins TRBV7-9 to TRBJ1-2, with a possible D match to TRBD1 (5 bases). Germline values: CDR1 SEHNR, CDR2 FQNEAQ (reference sequence). The CDR3 extends over 16 amino acids. Trimming shortened V by 3 bases and J by 0 bases, and 14 bases separated the two germline ends. The CDR3 coding sequence is TGTGCCAGCAGCTTGGAGGGGTCAGTAACTAACTATGGCTACACCTTC. It codes for CASSLEGSVTNYGYTF.

This clone occurred a few times. The chain has TRBV28 and TRBJ1-5, with 7 bases lining up with TRBD1. V shed 4 bases and J 6 bases; nucleotides not matched to a gene: 6. In germline, CDR1 is MDHEN, CDR2 SYDVKM. This CDR3 has 14 amino acids. The CDR3 here is CASSSSTGSQPQHF. The CDR3 nucleotides are TGTGCCAGCAGTTCCTCGACAGGGTCTCAGCCCCAGCATTTT. The complete variable domain, with remaining parts taken from reference TRBV28 and TRBJ1-5, reads DVKVTQSSRYLVKRTGEKVFLECVQDMDHENMFWYRQDPGLGLRLIYFSYDVKMKEKGDIPEGYSVSREKKERFSLILESASTNQTSMYLCASSSSTGSQPQHFGDGTRLSIL.

The chain carries TRBV5-6 and TRBJ1-6; 9 positions match TRBD1. Germline CDR1 SGHDT, CDR2 YYEEEE. V was pared by 0 bases and J by 8 bases, with 0 bases of the junction left unmatched. This CDR3 spans 14 amino acids. CDR3 sequence: CASSLGDRDSPLHF. The CDR3 bases are TGTGCCAGCAGCTTGGGGGACAGGGATTCACCCCTCCACTTT. Variable domain in full (rest from reference TRBV5-6 and TRBJ1-6): DAGVTQSPTHLIKTRGQQVTLRCSPKSGHDTVSWYQQALGQGPQFIFQYYEEEERQRGNFPDRFSGHQFPNYSSELNVNALLLGDSALYLCASSLGDRDSPLHFGNGTRLTVT.

CDR3 bases: TGTGCCAGCAGTTTGGGGCACCTCTACGAGCAGTACTTC. Protein: CASSLGHLYEQYF. The genes are TRBV12-3 or TRBV12-4 and TRBJ2-7; maybe TRBD1 (5 bases). The germline V and J ends were trimmed by 3 bases and 3 bases, with 9 bases remaining between them. This CDR3 spans 13 amino acids.

The genes are TRBV30 and TRBJ2-2; maybe TRBD2 (5 bases). CDR1 is GTSNPN, CDR2 SVGIG, per germline (reference sequence). V was trimmed by 0 bases and J by 3 bases, leaving 11 bases between them. The length of the CDR3 is 15 residues. This CDR3 reads CAWSVTGRYTGELFF. CDR3 bases: TGTGCCTGGAGTGTAACGGGGAGATACACCGGGGAGCTGTTTTTT.

The chain links TRBV15 to TRBJ2-7; TRBD1 agrees at 11 bases. J gave up 3 bases and V 3 bases, and 4 bases lay outside the gene matches. Germline V gene sequence: CDR1 LNHNV, CDR2 YYDKDF (reference sequence). The CDR3 has 15 amino acids. CDR3 bases: TGTGCCACCAGCAGCGGGACAGGGGGTGTCTACGAGCAGTACTTC. Its protein product is CATSSGTGGVYEQYF.

V gene TRBV7-2 combines with J gene TRBJ2-1; D may be TRBD2 (5 bases). The CDR3 has 14 residues. Trimming stripped 8 bases from V and 0 bases from J, with 11 bases between. CDR1 and CDR2 from the germline V gene are SGHTA and FQGNSA. The CDR3 bases are TGTGCCAGCGGGGAGCCAGCCTCCTACAATGAGCAGTTCTTC. Protein sequence: CASGEPASYNEQFF.